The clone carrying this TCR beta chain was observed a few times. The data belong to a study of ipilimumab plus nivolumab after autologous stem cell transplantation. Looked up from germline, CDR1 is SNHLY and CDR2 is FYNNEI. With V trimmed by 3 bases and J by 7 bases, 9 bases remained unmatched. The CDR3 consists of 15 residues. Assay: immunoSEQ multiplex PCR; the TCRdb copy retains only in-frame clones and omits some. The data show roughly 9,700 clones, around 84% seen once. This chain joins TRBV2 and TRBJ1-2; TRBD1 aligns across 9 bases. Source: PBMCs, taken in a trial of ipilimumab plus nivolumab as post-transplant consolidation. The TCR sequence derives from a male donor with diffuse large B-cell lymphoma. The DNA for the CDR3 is TGTGCCAGCAGTGACAGGACAGGGGCGCCGACTGGCTACACCTTC. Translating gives CASSDRTGAPTGYTF.